This T cell receptor beta chain was identified during a study of cytomegalovirus exposure and HLA in healthy donors. Study-level results: In a later analysis, a missense DCLRE1C variant was linked to TCR beta V- and J-gene trimming. A later analysis, which compared TCR beta chains of equal frequency, found the HLA-associated ones more clonally expanded.

This CDR3 has 14 amino acids. With 1 base removed from V and 9 bases from J, the gap between germline ends came to 13 bases. Germline V gene sequence: CDR1 SGHNT, CDR2 YENEEA. PCR involved 60 Vbeta and 13 Jbeta primers. Measured with immunoSEQ multiplex PCR; TCRdb has only the in-frame clones, and not every one. The sample gives about 89,000 clones, less than 80% of which show up once; 1.4% is in the top ten. A word on this clone: Its antigen is unidentified.

This chain uses TRBV11-3 with TRBJ2-1, with D possibly being TRBD1 (6 bases). Material: PBMCs. The clonotype was recovered from a male donor in good health and CMV-seronegative. In nucleotides, the CDR3 is TGTGCCAGCAGCTTAGGGACCCTAGGGGGTGAGCAGTTCTTC. This codes for CASSLGTLGGEQFF.